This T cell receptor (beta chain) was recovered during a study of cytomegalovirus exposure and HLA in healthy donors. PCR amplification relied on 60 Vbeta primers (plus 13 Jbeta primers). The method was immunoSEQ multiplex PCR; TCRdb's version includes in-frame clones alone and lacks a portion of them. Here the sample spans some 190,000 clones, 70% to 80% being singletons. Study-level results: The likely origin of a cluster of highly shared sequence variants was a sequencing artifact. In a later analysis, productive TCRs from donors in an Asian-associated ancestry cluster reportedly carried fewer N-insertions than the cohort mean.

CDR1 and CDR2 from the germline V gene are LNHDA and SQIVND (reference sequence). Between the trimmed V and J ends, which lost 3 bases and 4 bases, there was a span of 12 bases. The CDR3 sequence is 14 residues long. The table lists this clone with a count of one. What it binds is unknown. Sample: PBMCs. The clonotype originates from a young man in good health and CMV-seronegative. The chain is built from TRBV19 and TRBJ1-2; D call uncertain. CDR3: CASSMAGPLYGYTF. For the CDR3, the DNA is TGTGCCAGTAGTATGGCGGGCCCACTCTATGGCTACACCTTC.